Below are 17 T cell receptor beta chains sequenced from a single sample in a study of blood T cell repertoires in COVID-19. The data were produced by immunoSEQ multiplex PCR, yet TCRdb's version contains in-frame clones alone and is incomplete. The sample yields about 130,000 clones, around 78% seen once. The sample comprised peripheral blood. All receptors derive from a human donor in a cohort sampled during active COVID-19.

The chain has TRBV5-1 and TRBJ2-3; 11 bases line up with TRBD1. Germline V gives CDR1 SGHRS, CDR2 YFSETQ. V shed 3 bases, J shed 1 base, and the junction held 1 base outside the gene matches. This CDR3 is 15 amino acids long. CDR3 region: CASSSGQGGTDTQYF. DNA for the CDR3: TGCGCCAGCAGCTCGGGACAGGGGGGCACAGATACGCAGTATTTT. Supplemented by reference TRBV5-1 and TRBJ2-3, the full variable domain reads KAGVTQTPRYLIKTRGQQVTLSCSPISGHRSVSWYQQTPGQGLQFLFEYFSETQRNKGNFPGRFSGRQFSNSRSEMNVSTLELGDSALYLCASSSGQGGTDTQYFGPGTRLTVL.

The chain joins TRBV7-2 to TRBJ1-1; 8 nucleotides match TRBD1. The CDR3 spans 14 residues. V lost 0 bases and J lost 4; bases outside the gene matches: 1. Per the germline V gene, CDR1 is SGHTA and CDR2 is FQGNSA. In nucleotides, the CDR3 is TGTGCCAGCAGCTTAGCCAGGGGGCTCACTGAAGCTTTCTTT. This sequence encodes CASSLARGLTEAFF.

This clone was counted a single time. J is TRBJ1-1 and V is TRBV7-2; 7 positions agree with TRBD1. Germline V CDR1 and CDR2: SGHTA, FQGNSA. V gave up 5 bases and J gave up 5 bases; unmatched junction bases: 5. The CDR3 has 13 amino acids. CDR3 sequence: CASSPGGRTEAFF. CDR3 DNA sequence: TGTGCCAGCAGCCCAGGGGGTAGGACTGAAGCTTTCTTT.

This clone was recorded only once. The chain joins TRBV19 to TRBJ1-1; 12 bases are shared with TRBD1. Per the germline V gene, CDR1 is LNHDA and CDR2 is SQIVND (reference sequence). This CDR3 has 19 residues. The V segment lost 5 bases and the J segment 6 bases; nucleotides outside the gene matches: 19. The CDR3 loop is CASSPQSRDRGQWKAEAFF. Here the CDR3 DNA reads TGTGCCAGTAGTCCCCAAAGCCGGGACAGGGGGCAATGGAAGGCTGAAGCTTTCTTT.

The rearrangement joins TRBV30 to TRBJ1-2; 7 positions match TRBD1. Germline V gene lookup returns CDR1 GTSNPN and CDR2 SVGIG (reference sequence). The CDR3 runs 16 residues. V shed 7 bases, J shed 0 bases, and the junction held 14 bases outside the gene matches. The CDR3: CASNTRQGPTNYGYTF. In DNA, the CDR3 is TGTGCCTCAAACACTCGACAGGGCCCGACTAACTATGGCTACACCTTC.

This clone has just a few counts. V gene TRBV28 combines with J gene TRBJ2-6, with TRBD1 matching over 9 bases. The CDR3 loop spans 18 amino acids. Germline V lookup: CDR1 MDHEN, CDR2 SYDVKM. Trimming cost V 4 bases and J 1 base; bases outside gene matches: 8. DNA of the CDR3: TGTGCCAGCAGTTCAGACCGGGACAGGGTATCTGGGGCCAACGTCCTGACTTTC. As protein: CASSSDRDRVSGANVLTF.

The chain carries TRBV11-2 and TRBJ2-7; D unresolved. Germline-derived CDR1 and CDR2 are SGHAT and FQNNGV. CDR3 length equals 14 residues. Trimming removed 2 bases from V and 2 bases from J, with 10 bases in between. The CDR3 loop reads CASSLFRLPYEQYF. CDR3 coding DNA: TGTGCCAGCAGCTTATTCCGACTGCCCTACGAGCAGTACTTC.

This clone was observed a single time. This rearrangement joins TRBV6-6 to TRBJ1-1, with no clear D. V was clipped by 7 bases and J by 8 bases, with 14 bases between them. This CDR3 is built from 12 residues. The V gene's germline CDR1 is MNHNY and CDR2 SVGAGI (reference sequence). The CDR3 DNA follows: TGTGCCAGCACCCCGGGGAGGGTGGAAGCTTTCTTT. It translates to CASTPGRVEAFF.

This chain uses TRBV3-1 (or the pseudogene TRBV3-2) with TRBJ2-5, with a weak D call TRBD2 (6 bases). Germline V gene sequence: CDR1 LGHDT, CDR2 YNNKEL (reference sequence). The CDR3 is made up of 15 amino acids. V was shortened by 4 bases and J by 5 bases, with 17 bases between the two germline ends. This CDR3 is CASSPRYWGEETQYF. The CDR3 region has the DNA TGTGCCAGCAGCCCACGGTATTGGGGGGAGGAGACCCAGTACTTC.

In DNA, the CDR3 is TGTGCCGCCGGGACAGGGGATCAGCCCCAGCATTTT. Its protein is CAAGTGDQPQHF. The rearrangement uses TRBV30 and TRBJ1-5, with 10 nucleotides matching TRBD1. Unmatched junction bases numbered 3, after V lost 8 bases and J lost 5 bases. Germline CDR1 reads GTSNPN; CDR2 reads SVGIG (reference sequence). The CDR3 has 12 residues.

The chain combines TRBV6-4 with TRBJ1-1, with a possible D match to TRBD1 (6 bases). Trimming pared 6 bases from V and 5 bases from J, leaving 13 bases between. CDR1 is MRHNA, CDR2 SNTAGT, per germline. The CDR3 covers 13 residues. The CDR3 region has the DNA TGTGCCAGCAGCTACAGGGTAGGGACTGAAGCTTTCTTT. Its translation: CASSYRVGTEAFF.

The CDR3 region has the DNA TGTGCCAGCAGCCCAGGGGTAAATCAGCCCCAGCATTTT. Its translation: CASSPGVNQPQHF. The rearrangement uses TRBV3-1 (or the pseudogene TRBV3-2) and TRBJ1-5, with D tentatively TRBD1 (6 bases). From germline, CDR1 is LGHDT and CDR2 YNNKEL (reference sequence). Trimming removed 4 bases from V and 4 bases from J, with 8 bases in between. This CDR3 region has 13 residues.

The chain joins TRBV6-5 to TRBJ2-7, with 10 bases identical to TRBD2. The CDR3 loop spans 14 amino acids. Per the germline V gene, CDR1 is MNHEY and CDR2 is SVGAGI. Trimming cost V 7 bases and J 3 bases; bases outside gene matches: 6. The CDR3 region is CASTSLAGIYEQYF. Here the CDR3 DNA reads TGTGCCAGCACCTCACTAGCGGGGATCTACGAGCAGTACTTC.

This clone turned up a few times. The chain employs TRBV2 and TRBJ2-7; D is undetermined. The germline V and J ends were trimmed by 5 bases and 2 bases, with 4 bases remaining between them. In germline, CDR1 is SNHLY, CDR2 FYNNEI. The CDR3 is 11 amino acids. Here the CDR3 reads CASSRAYEQYF. CDR3 coding DNA: TGTGCCAGCAGTCGGGCCTACGAGCAGTACTTC. Full variable domain (missing parts from reference TRBV2 and TRBJ2-7): EPEVTQTPSHQVTQMGQEVILRCVPISNHLYFYWYRQILGQKVEFLVSFYNNEISEKSEIFDDQFSVERPDGSNFTLKIRSTKLEDSAMYFCASSRAYEQYFGPGTRLTVT.

The J gene is TRBJ2-2, the V gene TRBV4-1; D is unresolved. Trimming took 0 bases from V and 6 from J, leaving 11 bases between them. Germline-derived CDR1 and CDR2 are MGHRA and YSYEKL. This CDR3 is built from 15 residues. The CDR3 protein is CASSQEEIGAGELFF. Here the CDR3 DNA reads TGCGCCAGCAGCCAAGAGGAGATTGGCGCCGGGGAGCTGTTTTTT.

The count of this clone is one. The chain links TRBV27 to TRBJ1-4, with D perhaps matching TRBD1 (5 bases). The CDR3 extends over 16 amino acids. Germline CDR1 and CDR2: MNHEY and SMNVEV (reference sequence). Trimming removed 5 bases at V and 8 bases at J, with 21 bases between. The chain's CDR3 is CASSRRSVGGYEKLFF. The CDR3 region has the DNA TGTGCCAGCAGTAGAAGATCGGTGGGGGGGTACGAAAAACTGTTTTTT. Looking up the rest from reference TRBV27 and TRBJ1-4 gives the full variable domain: EAQVTQNPRYLITVTGKKLTVTCSQNMNHEYMSWYRQDPGLGLRQIYYSMNVEVTDKGDVPEGYKVSRKEKRNFPLILESPSPNQTSLYFCASSRRSVGGYEKLFFGSGTQLSVL.

The rearrangement links TRBV10-3 to TRBJ1-3, with TRBD1 matching 7 bases. With 2 bases clipped from V and 0 bases from J, the junction kept 4 bases outside the gene matches. CDR1 and CDR2 (germline): ENHRY, SYGVKD. The CDR3 covers 16 residues. The CDR3 is CAISERGQSSGNTIYF. CDR3 nucleotides: TGTGCCATCAGTGAGCGGGGACAGAGCTCTGGAAACACCATATATTTT.